The 15 T cell receptor beta chains reported below all come from one sample, sequenced in a study of cytomegalovirus exposure and HLA in healthy donors. The PCR used 60 Vbeta and 13 Jbeta primers. Method: immunoSEQ multiplex PCR; TCRdb's copy keeps in-frame clones and lacks some. Among under 150,000 clones listed, roughly 80% were seen once. The sequenced sample consisted of PBMCs. All receptors derive from a woman aged 40 to 49 in good health and CMV-seronegative.

This clone was found once. This sequence joins TRBV7-9 and TRBJ1-6, with a weak D call TRBD1 (5 bases). Per the germline V gene, CDR1 is SEHNR and CDR2 is FQNEAQ (reference sequence). CDR3 length equals 16 residues. The V and J ends lost 5 bases and 7 bases respectively, with 18 bases between them. CDR3 sequence reads: CASSPFRGLANSPLHF. CDR3 nucleotide sequence: TGTGCCAGCAGCCCCTTTCGGGGGTTAGCGAATTCACCCCTCCACTTT.

This sequence joins TRBV5-1 and TRBJ2-3; 7 nucleotides line up with TRBD1. V shed 5 bases, J shed 0 bases, and the junction held 6 bases outside the gene matches. This CDR3 contains 15 residues. Germline CDR1 SGHRS, CDR2 YFSETQ. CDR3 loop: CASRTGTASTDTQYF. CDR3 nucleotides: TGCGCCAGCAGGACCGGGACAGCAAGCACAGATACGCAGTATTTT.

This clone was observed once. The CDR3 here is CASSSGQAPSPLHF. Here the CDR3 DNA reads TGTGCCAGCAGCTCGGGACAGGCCCCCTCACCCCTCCACTTT. The chain combines TRBV7-2 with TRBJ1-6, with 8 bases fitting TRBD1. CDR1 and CDR2 from the germline V gene are SGHTA and FQGNSA. The V and J ends lost 4 bases and 10 bases, in that order; junction bases with no gene match: 6. CDR3 length: 14 amino acids.

The chain combines TRBV5-1 with TRBJ2-1; 8 bases line up with TRBD1. Germline V gene sequence: CDR1 SGHRS, CDR2 YFSETQ. The J segment lost 5 bases and the V segment lost 4 bases, leaving 8 bases of the junction unmatched. The CDR3 is made up of 15 amino acids. The CDR3 loop is CASSTMDRDHNEQFF. The CDR3 region has the DNA TGCGCCAGCAGCACCATGGACAGGGACCACAATGAGCAGTTCTTC.

This chain joins TRBV4-1 and TRBJ2-1; D gene unclear. Germline-derived CDR1 and CDR2 are MGHRA and YSYEKL. The V end lost 4 bases, the J end lost 8 bases, and 21 bases lay between the germline ends. The length of the CDR3 is 16 residues. The CDR3 nucleotides are TGCGCCAGCAGCCTCGGCGCACTACCTCCGAGCGATGAGCAGTTCTTC. Protein product: CASSLGALPPSDEQFF.

This chain links TRBV18 with TRBJ1-4; 11 nucleotides line up with TRBD1. CDR3 length: 17 residues. Looked up from germline, CDR1 is KGHSH and CDR2 is LQKENI. J gave up 4 bases and V 3 bases, and 7 bases lay outside the gene matches. The CDR3 coding sequence is TGTGCCAGCTCACCGGCGGACAGGGGGCTTGATAATGAAAAACTGTTTTTT. Protein sequence: CASSPADRGLDNEKLFF. Full variable domain (missing parts from reference TRBV18 and TRBJ1-4): NAGVMQNPRHLVRRRGQEARLRCSPMKGHSHVYWYRQLPEEGLKFMVYLQKENIIDESGMPKERFSAEFPKEGPSILRIQQVVRGDSAAYFCASSPADRGLDNEKLFFGSGTQLSVL.

V usage is TRBV6-6 and J usage is TRBJ2-2; 7 nucleotides line up with TRBD2. The CDR3 totals 16 residues. With 0 bases clipped from V and 4 bases from J, the junction kept 5 bases outside the gene matches. The germline CDR1 and CDR2 sequences are MNHNY and SVGAGI (reference sequence). The CDR3 sequence: CASSYSAGAGTGELFF. The DNA for the CDR3 is TGTGCCAGCAGTTACTCGGCGGGAGCGGGCACCGGGGAGCTGTTTTTT.

This chain uses TRBV27 with TRBJ2-1, with 7 positions matching TRBD2. Trimming cost V 7 bases and J 0 bases; bases outside gene matches: 3. Germline V lookup: CDR1 MNHEY, CDR2 SMNVEV (reference sequence). CDR3 length: 14 amino acids. The CDR3: CASKGRASYNEQFF. CDR3 DNA: TGTGCCAGCAAGGGGAGGGCCTCCTACAATGAGCAGTTCTTC.

This clone was observed a few times. Distinct nucleotide sequences in the sample also encode this CDR3. V usage is TRBV6-5 and J usage is TRBJ1-4; TRBD1 matches at 9 bases. The J segment lost 5 bases and the V segment lost 5 bases, leaving 3 bases of the junction unmatched. The CDR3 spans 14 residues. The germline V gene encodes CDR1 MNHEY and CDR2 SVGAGI. The CDR3 nucleotides are TGTGCCAGCAGTCCCGGGACAGGGAATGAAAAACTGTTTTTT. Its protein is CASSPGTGNEKLFF.

V and J are TRBV7-6 and TRBJ2-5; no reliable D call. The length of the CDR3 is 13 residues. CDR1 is SGHVS, CDR2 FNYEAQ, per germline. V lost 1 base and J lost 5, with 8 bases in between. CDR3 loop: CASSLVERETQYF. The CDR3 nucleotides read TGTGCCAGCAGCTTAGTCGAGAGGGAGACCCAGTACTTC.

The chain is built from TRBV27 and TRBJ1-6; no clear D gene. The germline CDR1 and CDR2 sequences are MNHEY and SMNVEV (reference sequence). Trimming left V 0 bases short and J 0 bases short, with 9 bases between. The CDR3 covers 17 residues. The chain's CDR3 is CASSLSRESSYNSPLHF. The CDR3 DNA reads TGTGCCAGCAGTTTATCCCGGGAGAGCTCCTATAATTCACCCCTCCACTTT.

The CDR3 loop reads CASSQAASPHGELFF. In DNA, the CDR3 is TGCGCCAGCAGCCAAGCGGCTAGCCCCCACGGGGAGCTGTTTTTT. This sequence joins TRBV4-1 and TRBJ2-2; a weak D match, TRBD2 (5 bases). V was trimmed by 1 base and J by 7 bases, leaving 13 bases between them. From germline, CDR1 is MGHRA and CDR2 YSYEKL. CDR3 length equals 15 residues.

The chain has TRBV28 and TRBJ2-7, with D possibly TRBD2 on 5 matching bases. The CDR3 contains 13 residues. V was cut by 5 bases and J by 2 bases, with 10 bases left in between. The germline V gene has CDR1 MDHEN and CDR2 SYDVKM. This chain's CDR3 is CASSTGSTYEQYF. The CDR3 region has the DNA TGTGCCAGCAGTACGGGGAGTACCTACGAGCAGTACTTC.

The CDR3 is CASSLGSTTDTQYF. Written as DNA, the CDR3 is TGCGCCAGCAGCTTGGGCAGTACCACAGATACGCAGTATTTT. The chain is built from TRBV5-1 and TRBJ2-3; D is undetermined. V lost 0 bases and J lost 2, with 7 bases in between. CDR3 length equals 14 residues. Germline assignment: CDR1 SGHRS and CDR2 YFSETQ.

This clone showed up just once. The gene calls are TRBV4-3 and TRBJ2-1; perhaps TRBD1 as D (6 bases). The germline V gene has CDR1 LGHNA and CDR2 YSLEER. Deletions cut 5 bases from V and 5 bases from J, with 13 bases between. The CDR3 contains 14 residues. CDR3 sequence reads: CASSRLDSHNEQFF. The CDR3 region has the DNA TGCGCCAGCAGCAGGCTGGACAGTCACAATGAGCAGTTCTTC.